The rows below give T cell receptor beta chains drawn from one sample of a study of blood T cells in healthy people across ages. One entry per CDR3 protein results from TCRdb running MiXCR on the 5' RACE reads. The sample contains about 970,000 distinct CDR3 sequences, roughly 51% of which appear only once. Sample: blood. These receptors came from a woman aged 60-75 years in good health. Both conserved end residues are part of each CDR3. The order of the fields is J gene, V gene, D gene, clone size, CDR3 protein, CDR3 DNA. D genes are given only for firm matches. Size is stated for part of the rows, as once, few or many counts, or as a class when the clone is expanded.

TRBJ2-5 | TRBV15 | . | . | CATSRDLTSSETQYF | TGTGCCACCAGCAGAGATCTCACTAGCTCAGAGACCCAGTACTTC
TRBJ2-7 | TRBV3-1 | . | many | CASSQDPQSYEQYF | TGTGCCAGCAGCCAAGATCCGCAGTCCTACGAGCAGTACTTC
TRBJ2-6 | TRBV6-5 | . | many | CASSSMGGANVLTF | TGTGCCAGCAGTTCGATGGGTGGGGCCAACGTCCTGACTTTC
TRBJ2-1 | TRBV20-1 | TRBD2 | few | CSASSSGRFEQFF | TGCAGTGCTAGTTCTAGCGGGAGGTTTGAGCAGTTCTTC
TRBJ2-4 | TRBV12-3/TRBV12-4 | TRBD1 | . | CASSLNRGEQYF | TGTGCCAGCAGTTTGAACAGGGGGGAGCAGTACTTC
TRBJ2-5 | TRBV3-1 | TRBD2 | . | CASSHTGLAQETQYF | TGTGCCAGCAGCCACACGGGACTAGCCCAAGAGACCCAGTACTTC
TRBJ2-3 | TRBV6-2/TRBV6-3 | TRBD2 | . | CASRLAGAGTQYF | TGTGCCAGCAGATTAGCGGGAGCGGGAACGCAGTATTTT
TRBJ2-5 | TRBV20-1 | . | . | CSARDEGDQETQYF | TGCAGTGCTAGAGATGAGGGGGACCAAGAGACCCAGTACTTC
TRBJ2-5 | TRBV24-1 | . | . | CATSATQGEGETQYF | TGTGCCACCAGTGCGACCCAGGGGGAGGGTGAGACCCAGTACTTC
TRBJ2-1 | TRBV12-3/TRBV12-4 | . | few | CASAVKAYNEQFF | TGTGCCAGCGCCGTAAAAGCCTACAATGAGCAGTTCTTC
TRBJ2-7 | TRBV3-1 | TRBD2 | few | CASSQGRSSGSAWYEQYF | TGTGCCAGCAGCCAAGGACGCTCTAGCGGGAGTGCTTGGTACGAGCAGTACTTC
TRBJ2-5 | TRBV25-1 | TRBD2 | few | CASSETSGRGETQYF | TGTGCCAGCAGTGAGACTAGCGGGAGAGGAGAGACCCAGTACTTC
TRBJ2-6 | TRBV9 | TRBD2 | . | CASSVLAGAGANVLTF | TGTGCCAGCAGCGTCCTAGCGGGAGCTGGGGCCAACGTCCTGACTTTC
TRBJ2-1 | TRBV4-1 | . | . | CASSQVLGTNEQFF | TGCGCCAGCAGCCAAGTGTTAGGGACCAATGAGCAGTTCTTC
TRBJ2-4 | TRBV7-2 | TRBD2 | few | CASSFGLAGVDIQYF | TGTGCCAGCAGCTTTGGTCTAGCGGGAGTAGACATTCAGTACTTC
TRBJ2-7 | TRBV29-1 | TRBD2 | few | CSVAKFDSKSTSGRSYEQYF | TGCAGCGTTGCGAAGTTCGACAGTAAGTCGACTAGCGGGAGATCCTACGAGCAGTACTTC
TRBJ2-1 | TRBV12-3/TRBV12-4 | TRBD1 | . | CASTIGQGMQFF | TGTGCCAGCACTATCGGACAGGGGATGCAGTTCTTC
TRBJ2-1 | TRBV20-1 | TRBD1 | . | CSARGLQGVIRGSYNEQFF | TGCAGTGCTAGAGGTTTGCAGGGGGTAATCCGAGGCTCCTACAATGAGCAGTTCTTC
TRBJ1-4 | TRBV7-6 | . | few | CASSPRGSVNEKLFF | TGTGCCAGCAGCCCGCGGGGCAGCGTTAATGAAAAACTGTTTTTT
TRBJ2-1 | TRBV9 | TRBD2 | few | CASSASATSGSKAYNEQFF | TGTGCCAGCAGCGCCAGCGCCACTAGCGGGAGTAAGGCCTACAATGAGCAGTTCTTC